The 30 T cell receptor beta chains below were found in one sample sequenced in a study of blood T cell repertoires in COVID-19. TCRdb's table, derived via immunoSEQ multiplex PCR, lists solely in-frame clones and lacks some. This sample yields about 250,000 clones, of which approximately 88% are seen a single time; under 30% belongs to the top ten. The specimen was peripheral blood. These receptors were obtained from a middle-aged man with acute or convalescent COVID-19.

V usage is TRBV2 and J usage is TRBJ1-6; possible D gene TRBD1, 5 bases. CDR1 SNHLY and CDR2 FYNNEI come from the germline V gene. The germline V and J ends were trimmed by 4 bases and 4 bases, with 11 bases remaining between them. This CDR3 has 15 amino acids. CDR3 amino acids: CASSASGPYNSPLHF. The CDR3 coding sequence is TGTGCCAGCAGTGCTTCAGGGCCTTATAATTCACCCCTCCACTTT.

This rearrangement joins TRBV4-2 to TRBJ1-1; D not certain. The V gene's germline CDR1 is LGHNA and CDR2 YNFKEQ. This CDR3 comprises 13 residues. V was pared by 4 bases and J by 6 bases, with 12 bases between. CDR3 bases: TGTGCCAGCAGCCCTACTATAGTCGCTGAAGCTTTCTTT. Translated: CASSPTIVAEAFF.

This clone was observed a single time. J is TRBJ1-1 and V is TRBV5-5; D may be TRBD1 (6 bases). Deletions cut 7 bases from V and 1 base from J, with 17 bases between. The germline V gene encodes CDR1 SGHKS and CDR2 YYEKEE (reference sequence). The CDR3 covers 15 residues. The CDR3 sequence: CASSSIGGGNTEAFF. Here the CDR3 DNA reads TGTGCCAGCTCCTCCATTGGGGGCGGGAACACTGAAGCTTTCTTT.

J is TRBJ1-5 and V is TRBV15; no reliable D call. V shed 0 bases and J shed 8 bases, with 11 bases lying between them. The germline V gene has CDR1 LNHNV and CDR2 YYDKDF (reference sequence). This CDR3 is built from 14 residues. CDR3 DNA: TGTGCCACCAGCAGAGACCCGCCAGGTGAGCCCCAGCATTTT. This gives the protein CATSRDPPGEPQHF.

The chain joins TRBV10-3 to TRBJ2-3, with 8 bases that match TRBD2. This CDR3 is 17 amino acids long. CDR1 and CDR2 (germline): ENHRY, SYGVKD. The V and J ends lost 0 bases and 1 base, in that order; junction bases with no gene match: 6. In DNA form, the CDR3 reads TGTGCCATCAGTGAGTCAGCGGGAGTGTATCGCACAGATACGCAGTATTTT. This encodes CAISESAGVYRTDTQYF.

The rearrangement joins TRBV6-5 to TRBJ1-1; TRBD1 matches at 7 bases. The CDR3 covers 13 residues. V was pared by 4 bases and J by 3 bases, with 2 bases of the junction left unmatched. Germline V gives CDR1 MNHEY, CDR2 SVGAGI. In nucleotides, the CDR3 is TGTGCCAGCAGTTCCAGGGGGGACACTGAAGCTTTCTTT. Amino acid sequence: CASSSRGDTEAFF.

This chain links TRBV5-4 with TRBJ2-7; D gene unclear. Germline V gives CDR1 SGHNT, CDR2 YYREEE (reference sequence). The germline V and J ends were trimmed by 4 bases and 0 bases, with 11 bases remaining between them. The length of the CDR3 is 14 residues. In DNA form, the CDR3 reads TGTGCCAGCAGCCCCGGAGTGGGCTCCTACGAGCAGTACTTC. Translating gives CASSPGVGSYEQYF.

Many counts were recorded for this clone. The rearrangement joins TRBV7-8 to TRBJ1-5; a weak D match, TRBD1 (6 bases). CDR1 and CDR2 from the germline V gene are SGHVS and FQNEAQ. CDR3 size: 17 residues. V was shortened by 5 bases and J by 0 bases, with 17 bases between the two germline ends. CDR3 residues: CASSLYDRFNSNQPQHF. CDR3 sequence (DNA): TGTGCCAGCAGCCTCTATGACAGGTTTAATAGCAATCAGCCCCAGCATTTT.

The chain uses TRBV7-2 and TRBJ2-1; unclear D gene. Trimming left V 1 base short and J 2 bases short, with 15 bases between. This CDR3 region has 17 residues. Germline V gene lookup returns CDR1 SGHTA and CDR2 FQGNSA. CDR3 amino acids: CASSLGPSPLTYNEQFF. The CDR3 region has the DNA TGTGCCAGCAGCTTAGGCCCTAGTCCCCTGACCTACAATGAGCAGTTCTTC.

The V call is TRBV24-1, the J call TRBJ1-1, with 8 bases lining up with TRBD1. The CDR3 is 17 amino acids. Germline assignment: CDR1 KGHDR and CDR2 SFDVKD. J gave up 7 bases and V 3 bases, and 15 bases lay outside the gene matches. CDR3 bases: TGTGCCACCAGTGATGCACCGGTATACTGGACAGGGATTGAAGCTTTCTTT. Protein sequence: CATSDAPVYWTGIEAFF.

The chain recombines TRBV5-1 with TRBJ2-1; 9 bases map to TRBD1. Germline values: CDR1 SGHRS, CDR2 YFSETQ. This CDR3 has 15 residues. The ends lost 0 bases at V and 4 bases at J; junction bases unmatched: 2. The CDR3 protein is CASSLGGQGYNEQFF. CDR3 DNA: TGCGCCAGCAGCTTGGGGGGACAGGGATACAATGAGCAGTTCTTC. The full variable domain, with the rest looked up from reference TRBV5-1 and TRBJ2-1, is KAGVTQTPRYLIKTRGQQVTLSCSPISGHRSVSWYQQTPGQGLQFLFEYFSETQRNKGNFPGRFSGRQFSNSRSEMNVSTLELGDSALYLCASSLGGQGYNEQFFGPGTRLTVL.

This sequence joins TRBV30 and TRBJ2-2, with a weak D call TRBD2 (6 bases). The CDR3 totals 14 residues. The germline V gene encodes CDR1 GTSNPN and CDR2 SVGIG (reference sequence). With 5 bases removed from V and 2 bases from J, the gap between germline ends came to 12 bases. This CDR3 is CAWHGTSNTGELFF. DNA of the CDR3: TGTGCCTGGCATGGGACTTCCAACACCGGGGAGCTGTTTTTT.

This sequence joins TRBV14 and TRBJ1-1; D gene ambiguous. This CDR3 contains 13 residues. The germline CDR1 and CDR2 sequences are SGHDN and FVKESK. V dropped 6 bases and J dropped 0 bases, with 8 bases sitting between them. The CDR3 sequence: CASSRDMNTEAFF. CDR3 DNA sequence: TGTGCCAGCAGTCGGGATATGAACACTGAAGCTTTCTTT. Full variable domain (missing parts from reference TRBV14 and TRBJ1-1): EAGVTQFPSHSVIEKGQTVTLRCDPISGHDNLYWYRRVMGKEIKFLLHFVKESKQDESGMPNNRFLAERTGGTYSTLKVQPAELEDSGVYFCASSRDMNTEAFFGQGTRLTVV.

This clone was counted once. This sequence joins TRBV19 and TRBJ2-2; D is possibly TRBD1 (6 bases). V shed 7 bases and J shed 6 bases, with 12 bases lying between them. The germline V gene encodes CDR1 LNHDA and CDR2 SQIVND (reference sequence). This CDR3 is built from 13 residues. The CDR3 DNA reads TGTGCCAGTACTCTGACAGGCCCCGGGGAGCTGTTTTTT. This gives the protein CASTLTGPGELFF.

The chain links TRBV19 to TRBJ2-7, with 10 nucleotides matching TRBD2. Per the germline V gene, CDR1 is LNHDA and CDR2 is SQIVND (reference sequence). J gave up 0 bases and V 5 bases, and 10 bases lay outside the gene matches. The CDR3 spans 17 residues. CDR3 sequence: CASSFGASGSSSYEQYF. The CDR3 nucleotides are TGTGCCAGTAGTTTCGGGGCTAGCGGGAGTAGCTCCTACGAGCAGTACTTC.

The chain combines TRBV25-1 with TRBJ2-5; 7 bases map to TRBD2. The CDR3 is 15 residues long. Germline V gene data show CDR1 as MGHDK and CDR2 as SYGVNS. Unmatched junction bases numbered 6, after V lost 1 base and J lost 4 bases. The CDR3 DNA reads TGTGCCAGCAGTGAATGGGGGGGAAATGGAGAGACCCAGTACTTC. It codes for CASSEWGGNGETQYF. Complete variable domain (other parts from reference TRBV25-1 and TRBJ2-5): EADIYQTPRYLVIGTGKKITLECSQTMGHDKMYWYQQDPGMELHLIHYSYGVNSTEKGDLSSESTVSRIRTEHFPLTLESARPSHTSQYLCASSEWGGNGETQYFGPGTRLLVL.

The gene calls are TRBV19 and TRBJ2-3; TRBD2 might be the D (6 bases). Germline V lookup: CDR1 LNHDA, CDR2 SQIVND (reference sequence). The CDR3 length is 14 residues. V lost 5 bases, J lost 5 bases, and 14 bases lay in between. CDR3 amino acids: CASSLGLARDTQYF. CDR3 DNA: TGTGCCAGTAGTCTGGGACTGGCCCGAGATACGCAGTATTTT.

V and J are TRBV10-2 and TRBJ1-2, with D unresolved. V lost 5 bases and J 4 bases, leaving 8 bases between the germline ends. The CDR3 runs 12 residues. Germline V lookup: CDR1 WSHSY, CDR2 SAAADI. CDR3 loop: CASSLASYGYTF. The CDR3 DNA sequence: TGCGCCAGCAGTTTGGCTTCCTATGGCTACACCTTC.

This clone has more than one count but fewer than ten. This chain joins TRBV3-1 (or the pseudogene TRBV3-2) and TRBJ2-2; 12 nucleotides line up with TRBD2. With V trimmed by 0 bases and J by 2 bases, 7 bases remained unmatched. CDR1 is LGHDT, CDR2 YNNKEL, per germline (reference sequence). There are 19 residues in the CDR3. CDR3 residues: CASSQDRASGRANTGELFF. The CDR3 nucleotides are TGTGCCAGCAGCCAAGATCGGGCTAGCGGGAGGGCAAACACCGGGGAGCTGTTTTTT.

This chain joins TRBV2 and TRBJ1-6; D perhaps matches TRBD1 (6 bases). Germline V gene lookup returns CDR1 SNHLY and CDR2 FYNNEI. The CDR3 runs 15 residues. V shed 6 bases and J shed 7 bases, with 16 bases lying between them. This chain's CDR3 is CASRELKGQNSPLHF. CDR3 coding DNA: TGTGCCAGCAGGGAATTAAAAGGACAGAATTCACCCCTCCACTTT.

The J gene is TRBJ1-5, the V gene TRBV19, with 8 bases aligning to TRBD1. This CDR3 has 17 amino acids. V lost 4 bases and J lost 6; bases outside the gene matches: 14. Germline V lookup: CDR1 LNHDA, CDR2 SQIVND (reference sequence). The CDR3 DNA sequence: TGTGCCAGTAGTAACCTCTGGGACAGGTCTCAAGGTCAGCCCCAGCATTTT. Translating gives CASSNLWDRSQGQPQHF.

The J gene is TRBJ2-2, the V gene TRBV11-3, with TRBD2 matching 13 bases. Germline V gives CDR1 SGHNT, CDR2 YENEEA. The CDR3 is made up of 17 amino acids. V dropped 1 base and J dropped 6; count of bases not matched to a gene: 5. The CDR3 DNA reads as TGTGCCAGCAGCTTAGGGGGGACTAGCGGGAAAGCCGGGGAGCTGTTTTTT. As protein: CASSLGGTSGKAGELFF. Based on the CDR3 plus reference TRBV11-3 and TRBJ2-2, the full variable domain is EAGVVQSPRYKIIEKKQPVAFWCNPISGHNTLYWYLQNLGQGPELLIRYENEEAVDDSQLPKDRFSAERLKGVDSTLKIQPAELGDSAVYLCASSLGGTSGKAGELFFGEGSRLTVL.

The rearrangement joins TRBV7-2 to TRBJ2-7; TRBD1 matches 9 bases. Germline V gives CDR1 SGHTA, CDR2 FQGNSA. The CDR3 is 11 amino acids. Germline trimming cut 3 bases from V and 12 bases from J; bases unmatched to any gene: 3. Written as DNA, the CDR3 is TGTGCCAGCAGCTTGGGACAGGGTGTGTACTTC. This gives the protein CASSLGQGVYF.

This clone turned up a few times. V is TRBV4-1 and J is TRBJ2-1; 9 bases match TRBD2. The germline CDR1 and CDR2 sequences are MGHRA and YSYEKL. With 1 base clipped from V and 7 bases from J, the junction kept 14 bases outside the gene matches. CDR3 length: 18 amino acids. The CDR3 is CASSQGGSGSIWDNEQFF. The CDR3 bases are TGCGCCAGCAGCCAAGGAGGTAGCGGGAGTATTTGGGATAATGAGCAGTTCTTC.

The chain has TRBV3-1 (or the pseudogene TRBV3-2) and TRBJ1-5; the D gene is possibly TRBD1 (6 bases). V lost 2 bases and J 9 bases, leaving 11 bases between the germline ends. The germline V gene has CDR1 LGHDT and CDR2 YNNKEL (reference sequence). The CDR3 sequence is 13 residues long. CDR3 in amino acids: CASSQSGVGPQHF. In DNA, the CDR3 is TGTGCCAGCAGCCAATCAGGGGTTGGGCCCCAGCATTTT.

V is TRBV11-2 and J is TRBJ1-1; the D gene is possibly TRBD1 (6 bases). Germline assignment: CDR1 SGHAT and CDR2 FQNNGV. The length of the CDR3 is 12 residues. Deletions cut 3 bases from V and 7 bases from J, with 9 bases between. The chain's CDR3 is CASSFGQIEAFF. The CDR3 region has the DNA TGTGCCAGCAGCTTCGGACAGATTGAAGCTTTCTTT.

This clone was seen a few times. V usage is TRBV7-8 and J usage is TRBJ2-3; D is possibly TRBD2 (6 bases). Germline CDR1 reads SGHVS; CDR2 reads FQNEAQ. The CDR3 sequence is 14 residues long. Trimming cost V 6 bases and J 6 bases, with 16 bases left between them. CDR3 loop: CASREGSSWDTQYF. CDR3 nucleotides: TGTGCCAGCAGGGAGGGGAGTTCCTGGGATACGCAGTATTTT.

The rearrangement joins TRBV7-3 to TRBJ1-1, with unresolved D. Trimming pared 3 bases from V and 4 bases from J, leaving 12 bases between. This CDR3 has 14 residues. Germline-derived CDR1 and CDR2 are SGHTA and FQGTGA. The CDR3 spells CASSLDYGVTEAFF. CDR3 nucleotide sequence: TGTGCCAGCAGCTTGGACTATGGGGTCACTGAAGCTTTCTTT.

This chain links TRBV6-5 with TRBJ2-1; 8 bases agree with TRBD2. The V gene's germline CDR1 is MNHEY and CDR2 SVGAGI. The junction had 4 bases not matched to a gene; V was cut back by 2 bases and J by 7 bases. CDR3 length equals 14 residues. CDR3 residues: CASSYRTSRNEQFF. The DNA for the CDR3 is TGTGCCAGCAGTTACAGGACTAGCAGGAATGAGCAGTTCTTC.

This clone was found a few times. The chain joins TRBV4-3 to TRBJ1-1, with D perhaps matching TRBD1 (6 bases). The CDR3 has 13 residues. V lost 0 bases, J lost 8 bases, and 10 bases lay in between. Germline-derived CDR1 and CDR2 are LGHNA and YSLEER. CDR3 sequence reads: CASSQEATGEAFF. The DNA for the CDR3 is TGCGCCAGCAGCCAAGAAGCCACAGGGGAAGCTTTCTTT.